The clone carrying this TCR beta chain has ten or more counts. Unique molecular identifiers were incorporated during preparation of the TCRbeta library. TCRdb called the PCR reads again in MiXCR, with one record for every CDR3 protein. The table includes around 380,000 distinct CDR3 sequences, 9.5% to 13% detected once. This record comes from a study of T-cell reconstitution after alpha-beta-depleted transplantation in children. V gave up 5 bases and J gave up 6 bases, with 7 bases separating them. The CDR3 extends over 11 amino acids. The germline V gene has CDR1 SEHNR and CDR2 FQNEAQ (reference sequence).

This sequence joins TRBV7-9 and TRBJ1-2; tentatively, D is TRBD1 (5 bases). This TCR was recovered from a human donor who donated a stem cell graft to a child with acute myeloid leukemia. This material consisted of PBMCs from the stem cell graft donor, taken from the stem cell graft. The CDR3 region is CASSTRDGYTF. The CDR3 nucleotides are TGTGCCAGCAGCACCAGGGATGGCTACACCTTC.